The subject of this entry is one T cell receptor beta chain. Its antigen is undetermined. This specimen comes from a study of T cell responses to AZD1222 COVID-19 vaccine. Notes on the study in general: Donor demographics were predominantly white British with a female majority; clonal diversity may be underestimated.

CDR1 and CDR2 from the germline V gene are SGHDT and YYEEEE. V shed 1 base and J 6 bases; nucleotides not matched to a gene: 14. The CDR3 extends over 17 amino acids. Sequencing was performed with immunoSEQ multiplex PCR; in TCRdb, only in-frame clones are kept and a portion is missing. The sample has 110,000 or so clones, more than 70% seen once. This TCR derives from an adult in good health. J is TRBJ1-1 and V is TRBV5-6; 8 bases line up with TRBD1. The sequencing used peripheral blood, collected on day 0 of AZD1222 vaccination. CDR3 amino acids: CASSLRHRGTWYAEAFF. For the CDR3, the DNA is TGTGCCAGCAGCTTGCGGCACAGGGGGACCTGGTATGCTGAAGCTTTCTTT.